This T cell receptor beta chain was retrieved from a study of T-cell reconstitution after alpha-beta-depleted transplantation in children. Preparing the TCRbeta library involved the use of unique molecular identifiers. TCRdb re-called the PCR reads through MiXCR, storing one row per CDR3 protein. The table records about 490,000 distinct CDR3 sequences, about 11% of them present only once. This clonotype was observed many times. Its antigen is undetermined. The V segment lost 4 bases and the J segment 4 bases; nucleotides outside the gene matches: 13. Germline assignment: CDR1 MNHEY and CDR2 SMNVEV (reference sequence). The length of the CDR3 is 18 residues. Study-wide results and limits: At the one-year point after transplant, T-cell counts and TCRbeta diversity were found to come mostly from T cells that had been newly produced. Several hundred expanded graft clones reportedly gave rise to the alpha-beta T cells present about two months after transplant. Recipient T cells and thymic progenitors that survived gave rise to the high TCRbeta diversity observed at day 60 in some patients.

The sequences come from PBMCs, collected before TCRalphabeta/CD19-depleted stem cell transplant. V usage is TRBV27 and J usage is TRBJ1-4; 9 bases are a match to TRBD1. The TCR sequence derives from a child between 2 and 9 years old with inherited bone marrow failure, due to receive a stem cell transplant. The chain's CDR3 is CASSSVVGTGYSNEKLFF. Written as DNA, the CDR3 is TGTGCCAGCAGTTCTGTCGTGGGGACAGGGTATAGTAATGAAAAACTGTTTTTT.